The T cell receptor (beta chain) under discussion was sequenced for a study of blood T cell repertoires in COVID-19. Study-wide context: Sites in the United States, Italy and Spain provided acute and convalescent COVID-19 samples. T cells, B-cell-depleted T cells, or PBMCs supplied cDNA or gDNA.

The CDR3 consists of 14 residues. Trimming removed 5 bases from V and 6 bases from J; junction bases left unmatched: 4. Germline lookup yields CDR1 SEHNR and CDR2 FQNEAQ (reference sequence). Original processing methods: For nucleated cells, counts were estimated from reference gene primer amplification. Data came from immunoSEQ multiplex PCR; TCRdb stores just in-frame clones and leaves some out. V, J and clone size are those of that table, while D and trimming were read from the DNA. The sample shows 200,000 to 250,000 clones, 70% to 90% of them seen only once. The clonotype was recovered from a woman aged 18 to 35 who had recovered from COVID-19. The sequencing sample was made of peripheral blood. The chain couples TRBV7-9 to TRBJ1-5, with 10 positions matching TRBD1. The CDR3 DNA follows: TGTGCCAGCAGCGGAGGGACAGGGGTTCAGCCCCAGCATTTT. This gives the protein CASSGGTGVQPQHF.